The entry that follows covers one TCR beta chain sequence. Deletions cut 1 base from V and 0 bases from J, with 7 bases between. The germline V gene encodes CDR1 SGHTA and CDR2 FQGNSA. The CDR3 covers 15 residues. While unrecorded immune exposures were likely, the donors were nominally healthy when sampled. The data derive from a study of cytomegalovirus exposure and HLA in healthy donors. Use of 60 Vbeta and 13 Jbeta primers characterized the PCR. Sequenced by immunoSEQ multiplex PCR; TCRdb stores in-frame clones only, minus some. The sample shows about 180,000 clones, 82% of them seen only once. The sequenced sample was PBMCs. The clonotype was recovered from a middle-aged man in good health and CMV-seronegative. The gene calls are TRBV7-2 and TRBJ2-1; D call uncertain. The CDR3 DNA reads as TGTGCCAGCAGCTTAGGTCTAGTCTCCTACAATGAGCAGTTCTTC. Translated: CASSLGLVSYNEQFF.